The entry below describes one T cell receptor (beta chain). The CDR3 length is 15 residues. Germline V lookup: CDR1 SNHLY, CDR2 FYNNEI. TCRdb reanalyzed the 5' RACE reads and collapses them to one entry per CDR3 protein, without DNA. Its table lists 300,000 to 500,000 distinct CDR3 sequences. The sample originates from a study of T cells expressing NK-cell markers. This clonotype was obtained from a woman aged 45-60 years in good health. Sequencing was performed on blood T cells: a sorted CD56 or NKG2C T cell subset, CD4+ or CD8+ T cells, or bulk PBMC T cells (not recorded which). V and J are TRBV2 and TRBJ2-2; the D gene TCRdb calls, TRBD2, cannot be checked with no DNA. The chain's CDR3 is CASQWGRDNTGELFF.